The TCR beta chain described here comes from a study of CD8+CD57+ T cells in acquired aplastic anemia (dated by TCRdb to the late 2010s). At the level of the whole study: A mean of about 3 ug of DNA, ranging from roughly 0.17 to 30 ug, was extracted from sorted CD4+ and CD8+ cells. CD8+CD57+ expansion was defined as a frequency above the mean frequency observed in healthy subjects. Study-level results and caveats: Although roughly 30 CD8+ CDR3 sequences were shared by patients and controls, these sequences appeared highly expressed in patients and within the immunodominant clones of patients. No significant difference in CD8+ Simpson's diversity was found between patients and healthy controls (P=0.060).

With regard to this clonotype: It lacks a known antigen. No much larger clone is present one base from it, and per-base qualities are unavailable.

Flow cytometry had shown CD8+CD57+ cell expansion in the patients selected for sequencing. Every patient had severe acquired aplastic anemia, diagnosed using the International Study of Aplastic Anemia and Agranulocytosis and Camitta criteria. No therapy had been received by the patients at the time of blood sampling. TCR repertoires of sorted CD4+ and CD8+ blood T cells from severe aplastic anemia patients and healthy subjects were deep-sequenced in the study. In the USA, patient enrollment took place under clinicaltrials.gov protocols 00001620, 01623167, 00001397, 00071045, 00081523 and 00961064. Ficoll-Paque density gradient centrifugation was used to isolate peripheral blood mononuclear cells. Before DNA extraction, CD4+ and CD8+ T cells were sorted with FACS or magnetic beads. TCR beta VDJ combination and CDR3 sequence profiling used genomic DNA as the template. TCR repertoire sequencing was run on an Illumina HiSeq 2000. Per the authors' processing: Repertoire assessment relied on Simpson's diversity index, CDR3 size and DJ length profiles, and TRBV/TRBJ rearrangement plots. The immunodominant clone was defined as the most abundant DNA sequence in deep sequencing data. CDR3 amino acid sequences were checked for sharing between subjects and were compared against published repertoires and the VDJdb database. TCRdb reanalyzed the raw reads on its own, using fastp at Q25 for trimming and MiXCR for clone calling, and kept in-frame beta chains. Rows matching on CDR3 protein sequence are summarized as one entry with the most common DNA and genes. It is TCRdb's table, rather than the study itself, that gives the V and J calls and clone size. The sample data list a few hundred thousand distinct CDR3 sequences, and over 25% of these were observed just once. The top ten hold roughly 0.89% of the sample.

V trim: 4 bases; J trim: 6 bases; unmatched bases: 11. Reading from cysteine to phenylalanine, the CDR3 counts 16 amino acids. The sequence is cut down to CDR3 DNA, 48 bases in frame from base 1. CDR1 is given as SGHAT and CDR2 as FQNNGV, both from the germline V gene. This TCR was recovered from a human donor with aplastic anemia. Recombination connected TRBV11-2 to TRBJ2-3; 9 of the junction bases match TRBD2. The sequencing sample was made of sorted CD4+, CD8+, or CD8+CD57+ T cells (not recorded which) from PBMCs. CDR3 sequence: CASSSYLAGPPDTQYF. The sequenced DNA: TGTGCCAGCAGCTCCTATCTAGCGGGGCCGCCGGATACGCAGTATTTT.